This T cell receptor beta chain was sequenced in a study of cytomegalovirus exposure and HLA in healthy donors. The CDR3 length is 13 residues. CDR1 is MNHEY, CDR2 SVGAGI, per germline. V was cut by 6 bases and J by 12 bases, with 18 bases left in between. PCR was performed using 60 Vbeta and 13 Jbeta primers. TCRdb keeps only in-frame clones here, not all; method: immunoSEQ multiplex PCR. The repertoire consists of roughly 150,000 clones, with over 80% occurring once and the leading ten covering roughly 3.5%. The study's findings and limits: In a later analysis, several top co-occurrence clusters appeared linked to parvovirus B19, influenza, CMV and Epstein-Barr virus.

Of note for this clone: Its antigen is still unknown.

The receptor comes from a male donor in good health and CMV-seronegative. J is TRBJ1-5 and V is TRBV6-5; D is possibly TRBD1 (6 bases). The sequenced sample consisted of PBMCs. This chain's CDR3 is CASRTTGSWSQHF. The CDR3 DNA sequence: TGTGCCAGCAGGACTACAGGGTCCTGGAGCCAGCATTTT.